This T cell receptor beta chain is drawn from a study of memory CD4+ T cells and cytomegalovirus serostatus. Across the study: Donors were healthy Belgian adults, 9 CMV seropositive and about 24 seronegative. Notes on the study in general: Suggested: most of the CMV-linked TCR signature lies in CD4+ memory cells. A US-trained random forest predicted CMV serostatus with median AUC around 0.93.

The sort gate was single viable CD3+CD4+CD8-CD45RO+ cells for memory CD4+ T cells. As for this clone: Its antigen is not identified.

Using immunoSEQ multiplex PCR, the repertoire was profiled, and TCRdb retains in-frame clones only, with some absent. Of 25,000 to 40,000 clones listed, roughly 80% were seen once; the top ten hold 0.63%. The CDR3 covers 15 residues. The junction had 2 bases not matched to a gene; V was cut back by 4 bases and J by 1 base. Per germline, CDR1 SGHTS and CDR2 YDEGEE. The chain joins TRBV5-8 to TRBJ2-4; 10 bases are shared with TRBD1. This receptor was identified in an adult in good health and CMV-seronegative. Some clones in this sample may be carry-over from other donors' samples. Sample: memory CD4+ T cells from blood. CDR3 DNA sequence: TGTGCCAGCAGCGCGGGACAGGGGGCCAAAAACATTCAGTACTTC. Its translation: CASSAGQGAKNIQYF.